The entry that follows covers one T cell receptor (beta chain) sequence. The antigen remains unidentified. TCRdb reprocessed the 5' RACE reads with MiXCR, giving one entry per CDR3 protein. The repertoire holds a few hundred thousand distinct CDR3 sequences, with more than 9% as singletons. This sample was taken from a study of identical twins. Study results and limitations: Twins shared beta out-of-frame sequences in excess, but this excess was weaker.

V was shortened by 2 bases and J by 14 bases, with 13 bases between the two germline ends. CDR1 is MDHEN and CDR2 is SYDVKM in the germline V gene. This CDR3 spans 12 amino acids. These same records also appear under a second study, on yellow fever vaccine responses in identical twins.

V gene TRBV28 combines with J gene TRBJ2-1; a weak D match, TRBD1 (6 bases). Sequenced sample: PBMCs. The receptor's source is a woman younger than 30 in good health. CDR3 bases: TGTGCCAGCAGTTTAGGCCAGCAGGGGAAGTTCTTC. As protein: CASSLGQQGKFF.